A single sample gave rise to the 3 T cell receptor beta chains below, sequenced in a study of cytotoxic CD8 clonotypes in ibrutinib-treated CLL. Only in-frame clones appear in the TCRdb table, and some are missing; sequencing was by immunoSEQ multiplex PCR. The sample lists roughly 220,000 clones; 70% were seen once. Source: PBMCs, taken after 12 months of ibrutinib treatment. These receptor sequences come from a human donor with chronic lymphocytic leukemia.

This chain uses TRBV5-6 with TRBJ2-3, with D perhaps assigned TRBD1 or TRBD2 (5 bases each). CDR1 and CDR2 from the germline V gene are SGHDT and YYEEEE. The CDR3 contains 14 residues. V was trimmed by 4 bases and J by 1 base, leaving 10 bases between them. The CDR3 region has the DNA TGTGCCAGCAGCCCCGGGACGGGCACAGATACGCAGTATTTT. It yields the protein CASSPGTGTDTQYF.

This clone has a handful of counts. V and J are TRBV11-2 and TRBJ1-2; D call uncertain. The V end was cut by 3 bases, the J end by 0 bases, with 8 bases between. The CDR3 has 14 amino acids. From germline, CDR1 is SGHAT and CDR2 FQNNGV. Here the CDR3 DNA reads TGTGCCAGCAGCTTCCTAGGGACTAACTATGGCTACACCTTC. It yields the protein CASSFLGTNYGYTF.

This chain joins TRBV7-2 and TRBJ1-1; D gene ambiguous. The CDR3 is made up of 14 amino acids. In germline, CDR1 is SGHTA, CDR2 FQGNSA. Trimming removed 1 base from V and 0 bases from J, with 6 bases in between. The DNA of the CDR3 is TGTGCCAGCAGCTTAGGCCCAGTGAACACTGAAGCTTTCTTT. This gives the protein CASSLGPVNTEAFF.